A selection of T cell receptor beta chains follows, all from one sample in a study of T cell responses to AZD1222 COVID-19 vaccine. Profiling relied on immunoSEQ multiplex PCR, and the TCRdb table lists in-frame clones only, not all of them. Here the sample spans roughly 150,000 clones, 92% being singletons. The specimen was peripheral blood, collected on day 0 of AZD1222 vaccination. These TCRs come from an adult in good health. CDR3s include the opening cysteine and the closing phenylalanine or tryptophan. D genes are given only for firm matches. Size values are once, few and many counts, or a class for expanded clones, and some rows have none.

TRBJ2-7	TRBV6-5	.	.	CASSYLTGASEQYF	TGTGCCAGCAGTTACCTGACAGGAGCCTCGGAGCAGTACTTC
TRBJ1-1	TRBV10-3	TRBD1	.	CAIRMDRAATEAFF	TGTGCCATCAGGATGGACAGGGCGGCCACTGAAGCTTTCTTT
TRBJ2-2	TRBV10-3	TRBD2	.	CAISRSGGSNTGELFF	TGTGCCATCAGCCGCTCGGGGGGATCCAACACCGGGGAGCTGTTTTTT
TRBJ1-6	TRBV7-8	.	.	CASSIDSTSYNSPLHF	TGTGCCAGCAGCATAGACAGCACCTCCTATAATTCACCCCTCCACTTT
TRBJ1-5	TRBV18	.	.	CASSPGGRDQPQHF	TGTGCCAGCTCACCAGGAGGGAGGGACCAGCCCCAGCATTTT
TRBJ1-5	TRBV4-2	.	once	CASSQERDSNQPQHF	TGTGCCAGCAGCCAAGAGAGAGATAGCAATCAGCCCCAGCATTTT
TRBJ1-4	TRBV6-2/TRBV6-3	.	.	CASSYTWGEKLFF	TGTGCCAGCAGTTACACCTGGGGTGAAAAACTGTTTTTT
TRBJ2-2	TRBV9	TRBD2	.	CASSMSGGNTGELFF	TGTGCCAGCAGCATGAGCGGGGGGAACACCGGGGAGCTGTTTTTT
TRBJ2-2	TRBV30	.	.	CAWSGLRGAYYTGELFF	TGTGCCTGGAGTGGCCTCCGGGGGGCATATTACACCGGGGAGCTGTTTTTT
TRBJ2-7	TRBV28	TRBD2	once	CASSLSGGFSYEQYF	TGTGCCAGCAGTTTATCGGGAGGTTTCTCCTACGAGCAGTACTTC
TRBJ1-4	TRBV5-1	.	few	CASSSTNEKLFF	TGCGCCAGCAGCTCAACTAATGAAAAACTGTTTTTT
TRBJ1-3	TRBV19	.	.	CASTGRSGNTIYF	TGTGCCAGTACGGGTCGCTCTGGAAACACCATATATTTT
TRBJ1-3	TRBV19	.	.	CATRKGDSGNTIYF	TGTGCCACCCGAAAGGGGGACTCTGGAAACACCATATATTTT
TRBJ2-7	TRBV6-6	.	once	CASSFPGQPEQYF	TGTGCCAGCAGTTTTCCTGGACAGCCCGAGCAGTACTTC
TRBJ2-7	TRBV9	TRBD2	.	CASSPGLAALEQYF	TGTGCCAGCAGCCCGGGACTAGCAGCCCTCGAGCAGTACTTC
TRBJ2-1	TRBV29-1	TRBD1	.	CSVRRAGQGIYNEQFF	TGCAGCGTAAGAAGAGCTGGACAGGGCATTTACAATGAGCAGTTCTTC
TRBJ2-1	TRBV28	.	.	CASSSAPREQFF	TGTGCCAGCAGTTCGGCCCCTCGGGAGCAGTTCTTC
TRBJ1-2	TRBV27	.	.	CASSLSRGNYGYTF	TGTGCCAGCAGTTTATCGCGGGGTAACTATGGCTACACCTTC
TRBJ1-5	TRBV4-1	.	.	CASSQDRRTWDQPQHF	TGCGCCAGCAGCCAAGATCGGAGGACATGGGATCAGCCCCAGCATTTT
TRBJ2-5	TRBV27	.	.	CASSLWETQYF	TGTGCCAGCAGTTTATGGGAGACCCAGTACTTC
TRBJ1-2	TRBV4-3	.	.	CASSQDRGAGYGYTF	TGCGCCAGCAGCCAAGATAGGGGGGCGGGCTATGGCTACACCTTC
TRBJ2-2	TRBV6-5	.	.	CASSPVAVSTGELFF	TGTGCCAGCTCCCCTGTGGCAGTTTCCACCGGGGAGCTGTTTTTT
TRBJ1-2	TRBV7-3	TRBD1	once	CASSPGTGVGGYTF	TGTGCCAGCAGCCCCGGGACAGGGGTGGGGGGCTACACCTTC
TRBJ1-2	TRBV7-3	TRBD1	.	CASSPDRGPGYTF	TGTGCCAGCAGTCCGGACAGGGGGCCTGGCTACACCTTC
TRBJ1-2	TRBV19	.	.	CASSIRGVNYGYTF	TGTGCCAGTAGTATACGCGGGGTGAACTATGGCTACACCTTC
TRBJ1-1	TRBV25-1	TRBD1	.	CASSVGPNQQGSTEAFF	TGTGCCAGCAGTGTTGGACCAAATCAACAGGGGAGCACTGAAGCTTTCTTT
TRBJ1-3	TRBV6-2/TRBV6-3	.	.	CASSARNTIYF	TGTGCCAGCAGTGCCCGAAACACCATATATTTT
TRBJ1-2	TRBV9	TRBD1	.	CASSLPTGTGGSGYTF	TGTGCCAGCAGCTTACCCACCGGGACAGGGGGCTCTGGCTACACCTTC
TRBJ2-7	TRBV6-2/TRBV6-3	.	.	CASSYGRAELNYEQYF	TGTGCCAGCAGTTACGGTCGAGCGGAACTCAACTACGAGCAGTACTTC
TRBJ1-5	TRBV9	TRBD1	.	CASTDRDRSLGQPQHF	TGTGCCAGCACTGACCGGGACAGGTCCTTAGGCCAGCCCCAGCATTTT
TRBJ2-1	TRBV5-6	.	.	CASSLGGGSHNEQFF	TGTGCCAGCAGCTTGGGTGGAGGCAGCCACAATGAGCAGTTCTTC
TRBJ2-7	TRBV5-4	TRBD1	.	CASSFSGQGKAYEQYF	TGTGCCAGCAGCTTTTCCGGACAGGGCAAAGCTTACGAGCAGTACTTC